Listed here are 21 T cell receptor beta chains from one sample, sequenced in a study of OX40 agonist ivuxolimab in advanced cancers. Data came from immunoSEQ multiplex PCR; TCRdb stores just in-frame clones and leaves some out. The sample consists of 65,000 to 100,000 clones, around 85% of them appearing once. The sequenced sample was CD4+ or CD8+ T cells sorted from blood, obtained in a trial of the OX40 agonist ivuxolimab. Every receptor here comes from an adult with an advanced solid tumor such as melanoma, head and neck, liver or kidney cancer.

The rearrangement uses TRBV9 and TRBJ2-1; the match to TRBD2 covers 7 bases. The ends lost 0 bases at V and 4 bases at J; junction bases unmatched: 10. Germline V gene data show CDR1 as SGDLS and CDR2 as YYNGEE. The CDR3 is 17 amino acids. The CDR3 nucleotides are TGTGCCAGCAGCGTAGCGCGGGAGCTACGGTGGTACAATGAGCAGTTCTTC. It yields the protein CASSVARELRWYNEQFF. Together with reference TRBV9 and TRBJ2-1, the CDR3 gives the full variable domain: DSGVTQTPKHLITATGQRVTLRCSPRSGDLSVYWYQQSLDQGLQFLIQYYNGEERAKGNILERFSAQQFPDLHSELNLSSLELGDSALYFCASSVARELRWYNEQFFGPGTRLTVL.

This chain uses TRBV11-2 with TRBJ2-1; D unclear. The CDR3 spans 12 residues. Germline V CDR1 and CDR2: SGHAT, FQNNGV. Trimming shortened V by 0 bases and J by 7 bases, and 4 bases separated the two germline ends. In nucleotides, the CDR3 is TGTGCCAGCAGCTTAGAACAGAATGAGCAGTTCTTC. This gives the protein CASSLEQNEQFF.

This clone was observed a few times. The chain combines TRBV28 with TRBJ1-6; no clear D gene. V shed 3 bases and J shed 10 bases, with 16 bases lying between them. Germline CDR1 and CDR2: MDHEN and SYDVKM. The CDR3 has 15 amino acids. In DNA, the CDR3 is TGTGCCAGCAGTTTTCCCGCCCTCGATCTCTCACCCCTCCACTTT. It is translated as CASSFPALDLSPLHF.

V and J are TRBV13 and TRBJ2-7; D tentatively reads TRBD1 or TRBD2 (5 bases each). Trimming took off 3 bases at V and 4 bases at J, with 22 bases between the two ends. This CDR3 has 17 residues. Germline CDR1 PRHDT, CDR2 FYEKMQ (reference sequence). DNA for the CDR3: TGTGCCAGCAGCTTTAGAGCGACAGTGATTGGAGGTTACGAGCAGTACTTC. Encoded protein: CASSFRATVIGGYEQYF.

The V and J genes are TRBV5-1 and TRBJ2-5, with a tentative D call TRBD2 (6 bases). Germline V lookup: CDR1 SGHRS, CDR2 YFSETQ. The CDR3 has 13 amino acids. Trimming took off 4 bases at V and 2 bases at J, with 9 bases between the two ends. CDR3 amino acids: CASSPGTQETQYF. CDR3 in DNA: TGCGCCAGCAGCCCCGGGACTCAAGAGACCCAGTACTTC.

The J gene is TRBJ2-7, the V gene TRBV4-2; the D is unclear. The CDR3 extends over 16 amino acids. V was trimmed by 5 bases and J by 3 bases, leaving 20 bases between them. Per germline, CDR1 LGHNA and CDR2 YNFKEQ. The CDR3 here is CASSLFGITPDYEQYF. In DNA form, the CDR3 reads TGTGCCAGCAGCTTGTTTGGGATAACCCCGGACTACGAGCAGTACTTC.

This sequence joins TRBV5-1 and TRBJ2-5, with unresolved D. The J call could be wrong; TRBJ2-7 is a better fit for the DNA end. The germline gives CDR1 SGHRS, CDR2 YFSETQ. This CDR3 spans 13 amino acids. The CDR3 DNA reads as TGCGCCAGCAGCTTCGATCAAGCCTACGAGCAGTACTTC. Translation: CASSFDQAYEQYF.

This chain joins TRBV11-3 and TRBJ2-1; no clear D gene. CDR1 and CDR2 (germline): SGHNT, YENEEA. This CDR3 is built from 15 residues. Trimming took 1 base from V and 2 from J, leaving 9 bases between them. Here the CDR3 reads CASSLGQEAYNEQFF. The CDR3 DNA sequence: TGTGCCAGCAGCTTAGGTCAGGAAGCCTACAATGAGCAGTTCTTC.

The chain combines TRBV5-1 with TRBJ1-4; no clear D. This CDR3 contains 14 residues. The germline gives CDR1 SGHRS, CDR2 YFSETQ. V shed 0 bases and J shed 8 bases, with 11 bases lying between them. The CDR3 region is CASSLVGREEKLFF. The CDR3 DNA follows: TGCGCCAGCAGCTTGGTTGGGAGGGAGGAAAAACTGTTTTTT.

This sequence joins TRBV7-2 and TRBJ2-7, with 7 bases aligning to TRBD2. The CDR3 has 17 residues. Trimming removed 3 bases from V and 4 bases from J; junction bases left unmatched: 15. CDR1 is SGHTA, CDR2 FQGNSA, per germline. In nucleotides, the CDR3 is TGTGCCAGCAGCTTGATCTACGGCGGGAGTGTGCCATACGAGCAGTACTTC. The encoded protein is CASSLIYGGSVPYEQYF.

The chain joins TRBV28 to TRBJ2-7, with TRBD2 matching over 9 bases. Trimming at V came to 4 bases and at J to 1 base, leaving 5 bases not matched to a gene. CDR1 and CDR2 (germline): MDHEN, SYDVKM. This CDR3 is 15 amino acids long. The CDR3 protein is CASSSQREVSYEQYF. CDR3 sequence (DNA): TGTGCCAGCAGTTCCCAGCGGGAGGTTTCCTACGAGCAGTACTTC.

The rearrangement joins TRBV27 to TRBJ1-5, with 8 positions matching TRBD1. The ends lost 6 bases at V and 3 bases at J; junction bases unmatched: 4. The CDR3 is made up of 14 amino acids. The germline V gene encodes CDR1 MNHEY and CDR2 SMNVEV (reference sequence). The DNA of the CDR3 is TGTGCCAGCAGACCAGGGGGCCTCAATCAGCCCCAGCATTTT. Translation gives CASRPGGLNQPQHF.

The J gene is TRBJ2-3, the V gene TRBV7-9, with 11 bases lining up with TRBD2. Per the germline V gene, CDR1 is SEHNR and CDR2 is FQNEAQ (reference sequence). J gave up 8 bases and V 4 bases, and 5 bases lay outside the gene matches. This CDR3 is 14 amino acids long. The CDR3 region has the DNA TGTGCCAGCAGCTCCCTAGCGGGAGGAGGTACGCAGTATTTT. It encodes CASSSLAGGGTQYF.

The chain joins TRBV30 to TRBJ1-5; 7 bases match TRBD1. CDR1 GTSNPN and CDR2 SVGIG come from the germline V gene (reference sequence). CDR3 size: 17 residues. V trimming: 2 bases; J trimming: 0 bases; junction bases outside the gene matches: 10. Here the CDR3 reads CAWSPPSGQFSNQPQHF. CDR3 in DNA: TGTGCCTGGAGTCCGCCGTCGGGACAGTTTAGCAATCAGCCCCAGCATTTT.

The gene calls are TRBV4-1 and TRBJ1-4; D possibly corresponds to TRBD1 (6 bases). Trimming cost V 3 bases and J 8 bases, with 16 bases left between them. This CDR3 contains 15 residues. Germline assignment: CDR1 MGHRA and CDR2 YSYEKL. The CDR3 nucleotides read TGCGCCAGCAGCCAGATCCAGGGGAGGGGGGAAAAACTGTTTTTT. Its protein is CASSQIQGRGEKLFF.

This clone has a handful of counts. The chain couples TRBV5-3 to TRBJ1-1; D is uncertain. TRBV5-3 counts as an open reading frame of uncertain function. The CDR3 loop spans 11 amino acids. The V and J ends lost 5 bases and 6 bases respectively, with 8 bases between them. Here the CDR3 DNA reads TGTGCCAGAAGATCCGGCCCTGAAGCTTTCTTT. Its translation: CARRSGPEAFF.

This chain links TRBV18 with TRBJ1-2; D unresolved. Germline V gene data show CDR1 as KGHSH and CDR2 as LQKENI. Trimming removed 3 bases from V and 8 bases from J, with 10 bases in between. This CDR3 contains 12 residues. Written as DNA, the CDR3 is TGTGCCAGCTCACCCCCAGAGGGCGGCTACACCTTC. Encoded protein: CASSPPEGGYTF. The variable domain in full, completed from reference TRBV18 and TRBJ1-2, reads NAGVMQNPRHLVRRRGQEARLRCSPMKGHSHVYWYRQLPEEGLKFMVYLQKENIIDESGMPKERFSAEFPKEGPSILRIQQVVRGDSAAYFCASSPPEGGYTFGSGTRLTVV.

V and J are TRBV18 and TRBJ1-3; TRBD1 agrees at 9 bases. CDR1 and CDR2 from the germline V gene are KGHSH and LQKENI. This CDR3 has 16 amino acids. The V and J ends lost 3 bases and 2 bases, in that order; junction bases with no gene match: 5. The CDR3 sequence: CASSPEQGATGNTIYF. The CDR3 DNA follows: TGTGCCAGCTCACCGGAACAGGGGGCGACTGGAAACACCATATATTTT. Combining the CDR3 with reference TRBV18 and TRBJ1-3 gives the whole variable domain NAGVMQNPRHLVRRRGQEARLRCSPMKGHSHVYWYRQLPEEGLKFMVYLQKENIIDESGMPKERFSAEFPKEGPSILRIQQVVRGDSAAYFCASSPEQGATGNTIYFGEGSWLTVV.

The chain recombines TRBV28 with TRBJ1-2; 9 positions agree with TRBD1. V trimming: 5 bases; J trimming: 2 bases; junction bases outside the gene matches: 6. Germline-derived CDR1 and CDR2 are MDHEN and SYDVKM. The CDR3 extends over 15 amino acids. CDR3 sequence: CASSPGTGWNYGYTF. CDR3 nucleotides: TGTGCCAGCAGTCCTGGGACAGGGTGGAACTATGGCTACACCTTC.

V usage is TRBV2 and J usage is TRBJ1-1; 8 bases fit TRBD1. This CDR3 comprises 13 residues. The germline V gene has CDR1 SNHLY and CDR2 FYNNEI. Trimming removed 5 bases from V and 3 bases from J; junction bases left unmatched: 2. This CDR3 is CASSPDRDTEAFF. In DNA form, the CDR3 reads TGTGCCAGCAGTCCGGACAGGGACACTGAAGCTTTCTTT.

V usage is TRBV7-9 and J usage is TRBJ2-7; D may match TRBD1 or TRBD2 (6 bases each). Trimming removed 6 bases at V and 3 bases at J, with 24 bases between. CDR3 length: 17 amino acids. Germline V gene lookup returns CDR1 SEHNR and CDR2 FQNEAQ (reference sequence). This CDR3 reads CASSFPPFMGGHYEQYF. CDR3 in DNA: TGTGCCAGCAGTTTTCCCCCTTTTATGGGGGGACACTACGAGCAGTACTTC.